Listed below are T cell receptor beta chains from one sample, sequenced in a study of cytomegalovirus exposure and HLA in healthy donors. Sequenced by immunoSEQ multiplex PCR; TCRdb stores in-frame clones only, minus some. Among approximately 170,000 clones listed, 73% were seen once. The sample taken for sequencing was PBMCs. The receptors were sampled from a woman between 18 and 29 years old in good health and CMV-seropositive. Both conserved end residues are part of each CDR3. A D gene is named only where the DNA matches it firmly. Clone size is given for some rows only: seen once, a few or many times, or a class if the clone is expanded.

TRBJ2-7,few,TRBV14,-,CASSQGLTYEQYF,TGTGCCAGCAGCCAAGGACTCACCTACGAGCAGTACTTC
TRBJ2-3,-,TRBV6-5,TRBD2,CASSYEWRGGLDTQYF,TGTGCCAGCAGTTATGAGTGGCGGGGGGGCCTTGATACGCAGTATTTT
TRBJ2-5,-,TRBV4-3,TRBD2,CASSQDWLAGGLNQETQYF,TGCGCCAGCAGCCAAGACTGGCTAGCGGGGGGCCTAAACCAAGAGACCCAGTACTTC
TRBJ2-1,-,TRBV6-5,TRBD1,CASGGTGVKNEQFF,TGTGCCAGCGGTGGGACAGGGGTCAAAAATGAGCAGTTCTTC
TRBJ1-3,few,TRBV9,-,CASSPGQTISGNTIYF,TGTGCCAGCAGCCCGGGACAAACTATCTCTGGAAACACCATATATTTT
TRBJ2-3,once,TRBV11-2,TRBD1,CASSQGQGADTQYF,TGTGCCAGCAGCCAGGGACAGGGAGCAGATACGCAGTATTTT
TRBJ2-1,-,TRBV5-4,-,CASSKIHRSYNEQFF,TGTGCCAGCAGCAAAATTCACAGGAGCTACAATGAGCAGTTCTTC
TRBJ2-7,-,TRBV5-4,TRBD1,CASSRDRAVSYEQYF,TGTGCCAGCAGCCGCGACAGGGCCGTCTCCTACGAGCAGTACTTC
TRBJ1-4,once,TRBV5-1,-,CASSLAPRNDEKLFF,TGCGCCAGCAGCTTGGCACCGAGGAATGATGAAAAACTGTTTTTT
TRBJ1-2,-,TRBV5-6,TRBD1,CASSWGTGSYGYTF,TGTGCCAGCAGCTGGGGGACAGGTAGCTATGGCTACACCTTC
TRBJ2-3,-,TRBV6-5,TRBD1,CASSYLQGAGTDTQYF,TGTGCCAGCAGTTACCTTCAGGGGGCTGGCACAGATACGCAGTATTTT
TRBJ2-7,-,TRBV28,-,CASSLPGAIVSEQYF,TGTGCCAGCAGTTTACCAGGTGCCATAGTTTCCGAGCAGTACTTC
TRBJ1-5,-,TRBV11-3,-,CASSLGRGGNQPQHF,TGTGCCAGCAGCTTAGGCAGGGGAGGCAATCAGCCCCAGCATTTT
TRBJ2-2,-,TRBV7-7,-,CASSPRRQTGELFF,TGTGCTAGCAGCCCGAGGAGGCAAACCGGGGAGCTGTTTTTT
TRBJ1-2,-,TRBV6-4,-,CASSDSPGAGGYTF,TGTGCCAGCAGTGACTCCCCAGGAGCAGGGGGCTACACCTTC
TRBJ2-5,-,TRBV6-1,-,CASSDGVVETQYF,TGTGCCAGCAGTGACGGGGTAGTAGAGACCCAGTACTTC
TRBJ2-3,once,TRBV7-8,-,CASSFTNRVSSTDTQYF,TGTGCCAGCAGCTTCACAAACAGGGTCTCTAGCACAGATACGCAGTATTTT
TRBJ2-7,-,TRBV30,TRBD2,CAWSVTSGPYEQYF,TGTGCCTGGAGTGTGACTAGCGGGCCCTACGAGCAGTACTTC
TRBJ2-3,-,TRBV4-2,TRBD2,CASSQGQAGGSGDTQYF,TGTGCCAGCAGCCAAGGGCAAGCGGGGGGATCCGGGGATACGCAGTATTTT
TRBJ2-7,-,TRBV7-2,TRBD1,CASSLGGTGDWEQYF,TGTGCCAGCAGCTTAGGGGGGACAGGTGACTGGGAGCAGTACTTC
TRBJ2-2,once,TRBV7-2,TRBD1,CASSFRGRTGELFF,TGTGCCAGCAGCTTTAGGGGGCGGACCGGGGAGCTGTTTTTT
TRBJ2-3,-,TRBV19,TRBD2,CASSIEGLAGGVSRSHTQYF,TGTGCCAGTAGTATAGAGGGGCTAGCGGGGGGAGTCAGCCGTTCCCATACGCAGTATTTT
TRBJ1-1,-,TRBV29-1,-,CSVAGLRPMNTEAFF,TGCAGCGTGGCAGGGTTGAGGCCAATGAACACTGAAGCTTTCTTT
TRBJ1-1,-,TRBV2,-,CASKTGGDTEAFF,TGTGCCAGCAAAACTGGGGGGGACACTGAAGCTTTCTTT